The following is a T cell receptor (beta chain) sequence with its context. Antigen: not known. TCRdb's copy holds only in-frame clones and misses some; the assay was immunoSEQ multiplex PCR. The data hold 180,000 or so clones, with around 88% observed a single time. This sample was taken from a study of T cell responses to AZD1222 COVID-19 vaccine. In the study overall: Pooling covered second doses at about 4 or about 12 weeks.

Findings and caveats of the study: All repertoire sampling was performed exclusively after the peak T cell response. White British ancestry dominated among donors, who included more females, and clonal diversity was possibly underestimated.

The CDR3 sequence is 15 residues long. In germline, CDR1 is PRHDT, CDR2 FYEKMQ (reference sequence). V dropped 2 bases and J dropped 10; count of bases not matched to a gene: 4. This receptor was taken from an adult in good health. Sequenced here: peripheral blood, sampled on day 0 of AZD1222 vaccination. This rearrangement joins TRBV13 to TRBJ1-6; 11 bases are shared with TRBD1. CDR3 in DNA: TGTGCCAGCAGCTTAAAGAGGACAGGGGGCTCACCCCTCCACTTT. It translates to CASSLKRTGGSPLHF.